This T cell receptor beta chain was captured by sequencing in a study of shared clonotypes between healthy human individuals (dated by TCRdb to 2019 to 2021). Study-wide context: The cohort comprised a couple of women and a few men aged 18 to 49 years. Per donor, leukapheresis produced somewhere between about 0.94 and 9 billion PBMCs. For each donor, CD4 naive and CD4 memory were each given three plates, CD8 naive was given two plates, and CD8 memory was given one plate. To increase sequencing depth and limit assay-specific biases, different laboratories used diverse techniques to prepare libraries and sequence TCR repertoires. To estimate repertoire size and how much clonotype sharing occurs between individuals, the study deeply sequenced the blood TCR repertoires of several healthy adults.

What the study reported, not specific to this receptor: Higher generation probabilities were observed for clonotypes shared by all four sorted-subset donors than for non-shared clonotypes. Even with the large sequencing depth, rarefaction of the sorted-subset datasets indicated that sequencing was incomplete. Across four donors, roughly 5.1% of naive CD4, 3.5% of naive CD8, 2.3% of memory CD4, and over 0.35% of memory CD8 clonotypes were shared. Pairwise subsampling led to the expectation that sequencing depth would affect the degree of clonotype sharing among donors. Sampling was restricted to blood, and TCR repertoires in tissue are likely to differ from TCR repertoires in blood. Larger estimated clonotype richness was generally found for naive subsets than for memory subsets. Because the study included a small number of donors, the genetic and exposure-history diversity represented was limited.

Using the deep immunoSEQ assay, multiplex PCR amplified TCR CDR3 regions from genomic DNA. Extracted genomic DNA from each cell subset was distributed evenly across all wells of several immunoSEQ 96-well plates, and each plate was treated as a replicate. For sorted subsets, 200 ng of genomic DNA, equivalent to 30,000 or so T cell genomes, went into each replicate PCR. Purified libraries were measured with a Qubit 3.0 fluorometer, size-checked on a Bioanalyzer 2100, and measured again with the KAPA Library Quantification kit. A separate single-read 150-cycle Illumina NextSeq 550 flow cell was used to sequence each immunoSEQ 96-well plate. The authors processed their data as follows. The immunoSEQ output contained only junctional sequences without quality scores, so filtering could not match that applied to full-length reads. Sequences were annotated with PyIR, a Python wrapper for IgBLAST v1.9, using IMGT germline references to assign V/J genes and CDR3. Reads with weak V/J assignments (E-value above 1e-6), missing CDR3, stop codons, out-of-frame junctions, or ambiguous translated residues were removed. A V3J clonotype was defined by an identical inferred V gene, J gene, and CDR3 amino acid sequence. Percentage overlap between repertoires was calculated by dividing the number of shared unique clonotypes by the size of the smaller repertoire. Three approaches were used to assess repertoire richness: RTK rarefaction, the Chao1 estimator, and Recon v2.1 estimates of unobserved clonotypes. Generation probabilities were computed with OLGA for all TCRbeta clonotypes obtained by the gDNA method from a few donors. The source is immuneACCESS, and TCRdb retained only in-frame sequences with V and J called. Part of the clones is not carried over; for the studies checked, unresolved V genes explain less than half of this, and the remainder is unexplained. V and J calls and clone size are copied from that table; D and trimming were computed from the DNA. The sample contains approximately 1.5 million clones, nearly 99% of them found a single time. The ten biggest clones cover approximately 0.45% of the sample.

The donors were healthy, HIV-negative adults who had no recently reported acute infections or vaccinations. Only Caucasian adults living in Nashville, Tennessee, USA were represented among the donors. Magnetic negative selection was used to enrich CD4+ T cells, after which naive cells were positively selected on CD45RA and the negative fraction became the memory subset. Blood was collected by leukapheresis, and PBMCs were isolated by Ficoll-Histopaque density gradient centrifugation and then cryopreserved in liquid nitrogen vapor phase. Analytical flow cytometry was used to check the purity and quantity of every magnetically sorted T cell population. From each sorted fraction, genomic DNA was isolated and quantified by UV absorbance on a Nanodrop 2000c. CDR1 SGHRS and CDR2 YFSETQ were looked up in the germline V gene. From the cysteine up to the phenylalanine, the CDR3 has a length of 14 residues. Of the read, only the CDR3 DNA is kept; its 42 bases are in frame from base 1. V is pruned by 7 bases and J by 2 bases, leaving 7 bases of the junction without a gene match.

Points on this clone: No cognate antigen has been identified for it. No much larger clone is present one base from it, and per-base qualities are unavailable.

Recombination connected TRBV5-1 to TRBJ2-3, and TRBD2 matches 7 of the central bases. The TCR sequence derives from a man younger than 40 in good health. The sequenced material came from naive CD4+ T cells sorted from blood. According to the study, the label for this sample's cell subset or site signals: CD45RA+ positively selected. The nucleotide sequence reads TGCGCCAGCCGATCCCGGGAGGCCACAGATACGCAGTATTTT. This translates into CASRSREATDTQYF.